The clone carrying this T cell receptor beta chain came up many times. As yet, its antigen is unknown. The sample originates from a study of breast tumors, draining lymph nodes, adjacent tissues. The study, taken as a whole, reports: Tumor repertoires ranked between lymph nodes and nontumor tissue in diversity, with V and J gene preferences.

Per germline, CDR1 LNHDA and CDR2 SQIVND (reference sequence). The CDR3 contains 15 residues. V gave up 6 bases and J gave up 1 base; unmatched junction bases: 3. In TCRdb, the multiplex PCR reads were re-called with MiXCR into one record per CDR3 protein. The repertoire holds roughly 70,000 distinct CDR3 sequences, 40% to 55% seen once, with roughly 9% in the top ten. The clonotype originates from a female donor with breast cancer. Some clones in this sample may be carry-over from other donors' samples. The J gene is TRBJ2-5, the V gene TRBV19; 12 bases agree with TRBD2. Sequenced input: breast tumor tissue. The CDR3 loop reads CASSPSGRAQETQYF. CDR3 sequence (DNA): TGTGCCAGTAGCCCTAGCGGGAGGGCCCAAGAGACCCAGTACTTC. Full variable domain (missing parts from reference TRBV19 and TRBJ2-5): DGGITQSPKYLFRKEGQNVTLSCEQNLNHDAMYWYRQDPGQGLRLIYYSQIVNDFQKGDIAEGYSVSREKKESFPLTVTSAQKNPTAFYLCASSPSGRAQETQYFGPGTRLLVL.